This TCR beta chain was documented in a study of OX40 agonist ivuxolimab in advanced cancers. Study-wide context: Cancers in dose escalation were hepatocellular, melanoma, renal cell and head and neck.

Trimming removed 2 bases at V and 4 bases at J, with 3 bases between. Looked up from germline, CDR1 is MNHNY and CDR2 is SVGAGI (reference sequence). The CDR3 is made up of 13 amino acids. Notes on this clone: Its antigen is undetermined.

General study findings and limits: Averaging showed that CD8+ T cells had more expanded clones than CD4+ did. Low normalized clonal expansion also occurred in some nonresponding patients.

Only in-frame clones appear in the TCRdb table, and some are missing; sequencing was by immunoSEQ multiplex PCR. The sample records about 84,000 clones, roughly 80% being singletons. Sequences were derived from CD4+ or CD8+ T cells sorted from blood, sampled in a trial of the OX40 agonist ivuxolimab. The chain couples TRBV6-6 to TRBJ1-6; D unresolved. This clonotype was obtained from an adult with an advanced solid tumor such as melanoma, head and neck, liver or kidney cancer. The CDR3 region is CASSYLYNSPLHF. CDR3 nucleotides: TGTGCCAGCAGTTACCTTTATAATTCACCCCTCCACTTT.